One sample yielded the 19 T cell receptor beta chains listed below, sequenced in a study of blood T cell repertoires in COVID-19. TCRdb's copy holds only in-frame clones and misses some; the assay was immunoSEQ multiplex PCR. The sample contains fewer than 250,000 clones, 88% of which appear only once. The sample taken for sequencing was peripheral blood. The receptor set was obtained from a human donor in a cohort sampled during active COVID-19.

This sequence joins TRBV12-3 or TRBV12-4 and TRBJ2-1, with D possibly TRBD1 on 5 matching bases. The CDR3 is 13 residues long. V dropped 6 bases and J dropped 5 bases, with 11 bases sitting between them. The CDR3 here is CASREQGNNEQFF. In nucleotides, the CDR3 is TGTGCCAGCAGGGAGCAGGGAAACAATGAGCAGTTCTTC.

This clone was seen only once. CDR3 nucleotide sequence: TGTGCCAGCAGACGCCTGACAGACTACACCTTC. This encodes CASRRLTDYTF. This chain connects TRBV6-5 to TRBJ1-2, with D perhaps matching TRBD1 (5 bases). V dropped 6 bases and J dropped 10 bases, with 12 bases sitting between them. Germline loops: CDR1 MNHEY, CDR2 SVGAGI. The CDR3 loop spans 11 amino acids.

The chain joins TRBV23-1 to TRBJ2-5; 8 nucleotides agree with TRBD1. TRBV23-1 is flagged as an ORF with uncertain function. V lost 0 bases, J lost 2 bases, and 5 bases stayed unmatched. The CDR3 covers 16 residues. The CDR3 loop is CASSQSDRGGQETQYF. The CDR3 DNA sequence: TGCGCCAGCAGTCAATCCGACAGGGGTGGTCAAGAGACCCAGTACTTC.

The chain employs TRBV7-9 and TRBJ2-7, with 10 bases fitting TRBD1. There are 14 residues in the CDR3. Looked up from germline, CDR1 is SEHNR and CDR2 is FQNEAQ (reference sequence). With V trimmed by 3 bases and J by 7 bases, 6 bases remained unmatched. CDR3 DNA: TGTGCCAGCAGCTTTGGGACAGGGGTTGGAGAGCAGTACTTC. This codes for CASSFGTGVGEQYF.

This clone has more than one count but fewer than ten. The V gene is TRBV6-6, the J gene TRBJ1-1; 7 bases are shared with TRBD1. Trimming cost V 6 bases and J 1 base; bases outside gene matches: 5. The CDR3 contains 14 residues. CDR1 is MNHNY, CDR2 SVGAGI, per germline (reference sequence). DNA of the CDR3: TGTGCCAGCAGGCTTGGGACAGCGAACACTGAAGCTTTCTTT. Translation gives CASRLGTANTEAFF.

The chain has TRBV11-1 and TRBJ2-1; unclear D gene. V shed 5 bases and J shed 7 bases, with 6 bases lying between them. Germline CDR1 is SGHAT and CDR2 is FQDESV (reference sequence). CDR3 size: 11 residues. CDR3 region: CASSSRNEQFF. The CDR3 nucleotides are TGTGCCAGCAGCAGTCGGAATGAGCAGTTCTTC. The complete variable domain, with remaining parts taken from reference TRBV11-1 and TRBJ2-1, reads EAEVAQSPRYKITEKSQAVAFWCDPISGHATLYWYRQILGQGPELLVQFQDESVVDDSQLPKDRFSAERLKGVDSTLKIQPAELGDSAMYLCASSSRNEQFFGPGTRLTVL.

The chain couples TRBV4-1 to TRBJ2-7; tentatively, D is TRBD2 (5 bases). Per germline, CDR1 MGHRA and CDR2 YSYEKL. CDR3 length equals 15 residues. Trimming cost V 2 bases and J 2 bases, with 13 bases left between them. CDR3 sequence reads: CASSQRGLGTYEQYF. The DNA for the CDR3 is TGCGCCAGCAGCCAAAGAGGGCTGGGGACCTACGAGCAGTACTTC.

The chain joins TRBV20-1 to TRBJ2-3, with TRBD1 matching over 11 bases. Germline values: CDR1 DFQATT, CDR2 SNEGSKA (reference sequence). V lost 3 bases and J lost 1; bases outside the gene matches: 9. The CDR3 is 17 residues long. The CDR3 sequence: CSASGDRGWVGTDTQYF. Here the CDR3 DNA reads TGCAGTGCTAGTGGGGACAGGGGGTGGGTAGGCACAGATACGCAGTATTTT.

The V gene is TRBV5-1, the J gene TRBJ2-3, with TRBD2 matching over 7 bases. The germline gives CDR1 SGHRS, CDR2 YFSETQ. The CDR3 spans 15 residues. Trimming at V came to 2 bases and at J to 3 bases, leaving 6 bases not matched to a gene. The CDR3 region has the DNA TGCGCCAGCAGCTTTAGAGGGAGGGATACAGATACGCAGTATTTT. It translates to CASSFRGRDTDTQYF.

The chain has TRBV11-2 and TRBJ2-5, with TRBD2 identical over 9 bases. Per germline, CDR1 SGHAT and CDR2 FQNNGV. V trimming: 2 bases; J trimming: 0 bases; junction bases outside the gene matches: 1. CDR3 length equals 15 residues. The CDR3, as DNA: TGTGCCAGCAGCTTAAGCGGGGGGTACCAAGAGACCCAGTACTTC. Amino acids: CASSLSGGYQETQYF.

The genes are TRBV3-1 (or the pseudogene TRBV3-2) and TRBJ1-2; 7 bases line up with TRBD1. V dropped 6 bases and J dropped 4; count of bases not matched to a gene: 5. Germline assignment: CDR1 LGHDT and CDR2 YNNKEL (reference sequence). The CDR3 totals 13 residues. The CDR3 loop reads CASRRQGGYGYTF. CDR3 nucleotides: TGTGCCAGCAGAAGACAGGGAGGCTATGGCTACACCTTC.

The V gene is TRBV29-1, the J gene TRBJ2-7; TRBD1 matches 8 bases. In germline, CDR1 is SQVTM, CDR2 ANQGSEA. Trimming cost V 5 bases and J 2 bases; bases outside gene matches: 17. This CDR3 has 17 amino acids. CDR3 sequence reads: CSVSMGTGGSSTYEQYF. The CDR3 nucleotides are TGCAGCGTTTCAATGGGAACAGGGGGGAGCTCGACCTACGAGCAGTACTTC.

This clone occurred once. V is TRBV10-1 and J is TRBJ2-3; TRBD2 agrees at 7 bases. V was pared by 0 bases and J by 7 bases, with 4 bases of the junction left unmatched. Germline-derived CDR1 and CDR2 are WNHNN and SYGVQD (reference sequence). This CDR3 comprises 14 residues. CDR3 protein: CASSESGAGNTQYF. The CDR3 region has the DNA TGCGCCAGCAGTGAGTCGGGAGCGGGGAATACGCAGTATTTT.

The table lists this clone with a count of one. This chain links TRBV28 with TRBJ2-2, with TRBD1 matching 7 bases. V gave up 3 bases and J gave up 7 bases; unmatched junction bases: 8. Germline CDR1 MDHEN, CDR2 SYDVKM. CDR3 length: 15 residues. CDR3 loop: CASSFRQGRGGELFF. CDR3 bases: TGTGCCAGCAGTTTTCGACAGGGAAGGGGCGGGGAGCTGTTTTTT.

V is TRBV7-9 and J is TRBJ2-2; D may be TRBD2 (7 bases). V lost 4 bases to trimming and J lost 4 bases, with 19 bases between them. Germline V lookup: CDR1 SEHNR, CDR2 FQNEAQ (reference sequence). The CDR3 is made up of 17 amino acids. The CDR3 is CASSSWEGETGTGELFF. The CDR3 DNA is TGTGCCAGCAGCTCGTGGGAGGGGGAAACGGGCACCGGGGAGCTGTTTTTT.

The V gene is TRBV7-9, the J gene TRBJ2-7; the match to TRBD1 covers 8 bases. J gave up 2 bases and V 5 bases, and 8 bases lay outside the gene matches. The CDR3 is 15 amino acids. Germline CDR1 SEHNR, CDR2 FQNEAQ (reference sequence). The CDR3 region is CASSPGQGRTYEQYF. For the CDR3, the DNA is TGTGCCAGCAGCCCCGGACAGGGTCGTACCTACGAGCAGTACTTC.

This clone occurred once. J is TRBJ2-7 and V is TRBV6-4, with 11 nucleotides matching TRBD2. Germline V gene lookup returns CDR1 MRHNA and CDR2 SNTAGT. CDR3 length: 19 residues. Unmatched junction bases numbered 20, after V lost 7 bases and J lost 3 bases. The CDR3 reads CASNQTGTSGKLLFYEQYF. CDR3 nucleotide sequence: TGTGCCAGCAACCAAACCGGGACTAGCGGCAAACTTCTATTCTACGAGCAGTACTTC.

The chain carries TRBV20-1 and TRBJ2-7; D unclear. This CDR3 has 13 amino acids. Trimming cost V 3 bases and J 2 bases, with 11 bases left between them. Germline V gene data show CDR1 as DFQATT and CDR2 as SNEGSKA (reference sequence). In DNA form, the CDR3 reads TGCAGTGCTAGTGGGCACAGAACCTACGAGCAGTACTTC. It yields the protein CSASGHRTYEQYF.

The CDR3 DNA follows: TGTGCCAGTAGCAGCGACGGGGCTGGGAGGGATACGCAGTATTTT. Translation: CASSSDGAGRDTQYF. The chain recombines TRBV19 with TRBJ2-3, with a tentative D call TRBD2 (6 bases). CDR1 and CDR2 from the germline V gene are LNHDA and SQIVND (reference sequence). Trimming took 6 bases from V and 6 from J, leaving 19 bases between them. The CDR3 has 15 residues.